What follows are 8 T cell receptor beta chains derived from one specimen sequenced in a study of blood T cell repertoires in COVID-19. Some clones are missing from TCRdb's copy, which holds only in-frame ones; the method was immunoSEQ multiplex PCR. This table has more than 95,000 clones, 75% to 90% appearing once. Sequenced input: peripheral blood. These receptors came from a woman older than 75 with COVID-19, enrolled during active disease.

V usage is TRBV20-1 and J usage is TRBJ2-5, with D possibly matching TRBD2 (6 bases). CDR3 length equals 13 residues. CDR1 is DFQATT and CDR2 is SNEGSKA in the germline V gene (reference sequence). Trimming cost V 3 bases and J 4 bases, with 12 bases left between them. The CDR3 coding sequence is TGCAGTGCTAGTGCGGGATGGGGAGAGACCCAGTACTTC. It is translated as CSASAGWGETQYF.

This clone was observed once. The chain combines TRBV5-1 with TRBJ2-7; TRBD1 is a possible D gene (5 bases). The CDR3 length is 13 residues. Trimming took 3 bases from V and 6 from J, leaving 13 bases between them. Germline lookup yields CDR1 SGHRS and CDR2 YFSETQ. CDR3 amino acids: CASSSQGLGEQYF. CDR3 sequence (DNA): TGCGCCAGCAGCTCCCAGGGTTTAGGCGAGCAGTACTTC.

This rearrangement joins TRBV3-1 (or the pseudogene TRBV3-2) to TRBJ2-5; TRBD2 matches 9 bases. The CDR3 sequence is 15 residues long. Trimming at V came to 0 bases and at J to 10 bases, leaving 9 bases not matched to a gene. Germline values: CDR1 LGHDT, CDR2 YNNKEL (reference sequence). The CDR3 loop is CASSQEGGRAGNQYF. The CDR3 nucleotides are TGTGCCAGCAGCCAAGAGGGCGGGAGGGCCGGTAACCAGTACTTC.

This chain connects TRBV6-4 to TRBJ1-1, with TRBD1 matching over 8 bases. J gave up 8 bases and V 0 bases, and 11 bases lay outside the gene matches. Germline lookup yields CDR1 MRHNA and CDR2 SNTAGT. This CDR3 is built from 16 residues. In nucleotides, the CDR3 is TGTGCCAGCAGTGACTCGTACGGGACAGGTGGCTCGGAAGCTTTCTTT. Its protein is CASSDSYGTGGSEAFF.

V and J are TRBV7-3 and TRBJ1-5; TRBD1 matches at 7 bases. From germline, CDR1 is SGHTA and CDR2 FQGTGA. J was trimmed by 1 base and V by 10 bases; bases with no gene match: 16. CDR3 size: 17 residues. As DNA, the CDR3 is TGTGCCACCCCCCGCCCACAGGGGTTAAAGAGCAATCAGCCCCAGCATTTT. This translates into CATPRPQGLKSNQPQHF.

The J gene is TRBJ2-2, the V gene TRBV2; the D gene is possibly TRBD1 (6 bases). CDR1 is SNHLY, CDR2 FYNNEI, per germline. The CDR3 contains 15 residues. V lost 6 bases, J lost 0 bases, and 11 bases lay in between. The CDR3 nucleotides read TGTGCCAGCAGATTGGACAGCGCGAACACCGGGGAGCTGTTTTTT. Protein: CASRLDSANTGELFF.

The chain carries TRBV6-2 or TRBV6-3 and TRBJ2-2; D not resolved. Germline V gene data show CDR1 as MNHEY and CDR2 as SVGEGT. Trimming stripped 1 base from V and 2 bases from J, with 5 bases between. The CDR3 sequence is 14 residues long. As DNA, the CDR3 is TGTGCCAGCAGTTACTACAGTAACACCGGGGAGCTGTTTTTT. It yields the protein CASSYYSNTGELFF.

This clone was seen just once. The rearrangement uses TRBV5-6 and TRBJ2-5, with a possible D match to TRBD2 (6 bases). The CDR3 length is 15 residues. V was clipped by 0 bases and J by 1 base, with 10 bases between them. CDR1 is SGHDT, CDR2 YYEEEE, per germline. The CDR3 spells CASSLVAAAQETQYF. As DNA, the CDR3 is TGTGCCAGCAGCTTGGTAGCGGCAGCCCAAGAGACCCAGTACTTC.